This T cell receptor beta chain came from a study of T cell responses to AZD1222 COVID-19 vaccine. The overall study: Analysis merged second doses at about 4 or about 12 weeks. Notes on the study in general: Females outnumbered males among donors, who were mostly white British; clonal diversity was possibly underestimated. Elevations in Spike-specific TCR breadth and depth followed administration of two AZD1222 doses.

Method: immunoSEQ multiplex PCR; TCRdb's copy keeps in-frame clones and lacks some. Of roughly 100,000 clones listed, just over 85% were seen once; the top ten hold 1.4%. On this clone itself: Its antigen is unidentified.

Sequenced material: peripheral blood, taken on day 0 of AZD1222 vaccination. The TCR originated in an adult in good health.

The CDR3 bases are TGTGCCAGCAGCCCGACAGGGGGACCGCGAGGCTACACCTTC. Translation gives CASSPTGGPRGYTF. V and J are TRBV7-2 and TRBJ1-2, with TRBD1 matching 9 bases. CDR1 is SGHTA and CDR2 is FQGNSA in the germline V gene. The CDR3 covers 14 residues. V shed 5 bases and J 8 bases; nucleotides not matched to a gene: 9.